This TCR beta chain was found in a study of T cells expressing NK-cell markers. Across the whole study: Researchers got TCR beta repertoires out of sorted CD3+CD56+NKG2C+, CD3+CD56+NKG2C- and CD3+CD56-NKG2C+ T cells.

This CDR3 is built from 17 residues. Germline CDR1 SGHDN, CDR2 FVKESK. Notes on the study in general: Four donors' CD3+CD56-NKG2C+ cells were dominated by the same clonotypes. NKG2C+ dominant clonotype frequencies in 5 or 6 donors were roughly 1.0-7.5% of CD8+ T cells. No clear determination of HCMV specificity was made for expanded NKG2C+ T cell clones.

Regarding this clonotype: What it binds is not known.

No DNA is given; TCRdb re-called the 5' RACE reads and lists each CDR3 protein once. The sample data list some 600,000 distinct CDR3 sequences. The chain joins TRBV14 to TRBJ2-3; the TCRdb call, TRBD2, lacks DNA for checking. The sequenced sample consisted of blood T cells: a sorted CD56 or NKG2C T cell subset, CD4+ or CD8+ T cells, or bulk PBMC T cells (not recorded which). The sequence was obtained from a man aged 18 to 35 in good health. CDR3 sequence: CASSQEKTSGRTDTQYF.